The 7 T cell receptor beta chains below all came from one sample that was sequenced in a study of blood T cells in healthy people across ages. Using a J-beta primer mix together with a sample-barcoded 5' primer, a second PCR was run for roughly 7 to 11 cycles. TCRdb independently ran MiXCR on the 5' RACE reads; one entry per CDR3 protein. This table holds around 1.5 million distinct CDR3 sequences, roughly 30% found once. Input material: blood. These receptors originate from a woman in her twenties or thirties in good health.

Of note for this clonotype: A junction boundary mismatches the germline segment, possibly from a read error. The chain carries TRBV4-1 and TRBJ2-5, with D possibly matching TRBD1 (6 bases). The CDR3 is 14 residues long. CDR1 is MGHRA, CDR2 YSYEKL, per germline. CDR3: CASSQLGGGETQYF. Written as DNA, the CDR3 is TGCGCCAGCAGCCAGCTAGGGGGTGGAGAGACTCAGTACTTC.

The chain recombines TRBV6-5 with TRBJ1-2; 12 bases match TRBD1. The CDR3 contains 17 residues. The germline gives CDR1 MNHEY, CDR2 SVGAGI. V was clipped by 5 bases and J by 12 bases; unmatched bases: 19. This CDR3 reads CASSTRPGQGALGGDTF. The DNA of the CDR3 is TGTGCCAGCAGTACCCGACCGGGACAGGGGGCCCTCGGGGGCGACACCTTC.

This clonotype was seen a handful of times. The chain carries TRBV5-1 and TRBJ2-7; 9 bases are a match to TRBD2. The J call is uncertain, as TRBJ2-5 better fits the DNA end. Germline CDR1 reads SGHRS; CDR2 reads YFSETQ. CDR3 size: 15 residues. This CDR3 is CASSLSGRYEETQYF. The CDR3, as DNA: TGCGCCAGCAGCTTGAGCGGGAGGTACGAAGAGACCCAGTACTTC.

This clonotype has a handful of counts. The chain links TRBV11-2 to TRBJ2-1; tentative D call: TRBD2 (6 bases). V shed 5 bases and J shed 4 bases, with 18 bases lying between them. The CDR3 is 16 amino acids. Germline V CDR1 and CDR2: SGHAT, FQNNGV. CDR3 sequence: CASSRVGSGMYNEQFF. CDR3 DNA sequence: TGTGCCAGCAGCCGAGTGGGTAGCGGAATGTACAATGAGCAGTTCTTC. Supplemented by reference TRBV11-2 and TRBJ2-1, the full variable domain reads EAGVAQSPRYKIIEKRQSVAFWCNPISGHATLYWYQQILGQGPKLLIQFQNNGVVDDSQLPKDRFSAERLKGVDSTLKIQPAKLEDSAVYLCASSRVGSGMYNEQFFGPGTRLTVL.

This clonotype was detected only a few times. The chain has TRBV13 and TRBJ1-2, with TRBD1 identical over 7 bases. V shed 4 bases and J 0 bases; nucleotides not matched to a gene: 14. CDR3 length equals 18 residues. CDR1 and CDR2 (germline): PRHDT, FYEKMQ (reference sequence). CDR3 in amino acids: CASSYVLGRGASNYGYTF. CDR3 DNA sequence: TGTGCCAGCAGCTACGTTCTCGGCAGGGGGGCTTCTAACTATGGCTACACCTTC.

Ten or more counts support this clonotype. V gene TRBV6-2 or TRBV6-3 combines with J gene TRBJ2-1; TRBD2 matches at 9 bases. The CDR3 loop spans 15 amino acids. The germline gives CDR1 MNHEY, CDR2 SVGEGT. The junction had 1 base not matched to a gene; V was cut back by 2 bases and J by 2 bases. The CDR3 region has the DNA TGTGCCAGCAGTTACGGCGGGGGGGCCTACAATGAGCAGTTCTTC. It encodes CASSYGGGAYNEQFF.

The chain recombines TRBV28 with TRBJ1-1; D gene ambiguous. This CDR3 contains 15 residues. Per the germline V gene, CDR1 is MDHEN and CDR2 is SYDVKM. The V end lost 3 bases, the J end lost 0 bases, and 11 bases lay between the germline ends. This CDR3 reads CASSFHGNLNTEAFF. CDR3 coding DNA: TGTGCCAGCAGTTTTCACGGGAATTTGAACACTGAAGCTTTCTTT.